This note documents a single T cell receptor (beta chain) sequence. The data were taken from a study of radiation and T cells in renal cell carcinoma. Time point given: blood 2 weeks post-SBRT. Documented treatment: 15 Gy SBRT to primary tumor, nephrectomy 4 weeks later. Blood was sampled at baseline, 2 weeks and 4 weeks after SBRT. Trimming stripped 1 base from V and 3 bases from J, with 9 bases between. Germline CDR1 reads SGHRS; CDR2 reads YFSETQ. This CDR3 spans 14 amino acids. Profiling relied on immunoSEQ multiplex PCR, and the TCRdb table lists in-frame clones only, not all of them. Of tens of thousands of clones in the sample, roughly four fifths were seen once.

The rearrangement links TRBV5-1 to TRBJ2-3; possibly TRBD1 for D (5 bases). Sequences were derived from blood, sampled from a patient whose treatment included radiotherapy and nephrectomy. The origin of this receptor is a man aged 55 to 70 with renal cell carcinoma. Here the CDR3 DNA reads TGCGCCAGCAGCTTGCAGGGTCCTACAGATACGCAGTATTTT. Amino acid sequence: CASSLQGPTDTQYF.